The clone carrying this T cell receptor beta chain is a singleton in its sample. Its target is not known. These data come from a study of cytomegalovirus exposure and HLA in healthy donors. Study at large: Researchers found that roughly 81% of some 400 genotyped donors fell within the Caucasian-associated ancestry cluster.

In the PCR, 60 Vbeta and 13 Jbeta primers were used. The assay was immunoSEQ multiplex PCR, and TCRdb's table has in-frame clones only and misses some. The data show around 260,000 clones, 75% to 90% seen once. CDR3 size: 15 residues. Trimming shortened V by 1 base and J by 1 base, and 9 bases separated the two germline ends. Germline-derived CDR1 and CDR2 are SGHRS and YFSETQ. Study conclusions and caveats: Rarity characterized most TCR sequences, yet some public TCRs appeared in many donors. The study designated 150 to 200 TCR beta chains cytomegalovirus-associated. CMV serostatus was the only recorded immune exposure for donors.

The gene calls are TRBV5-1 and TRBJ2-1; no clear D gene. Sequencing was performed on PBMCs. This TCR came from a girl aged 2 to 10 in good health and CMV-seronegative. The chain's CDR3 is CASSLSVLSYNEQFF. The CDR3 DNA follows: TGCGCCAGCAGCTTGTCGGTTTTATCCTACAATGAGCAGTTCTTC.